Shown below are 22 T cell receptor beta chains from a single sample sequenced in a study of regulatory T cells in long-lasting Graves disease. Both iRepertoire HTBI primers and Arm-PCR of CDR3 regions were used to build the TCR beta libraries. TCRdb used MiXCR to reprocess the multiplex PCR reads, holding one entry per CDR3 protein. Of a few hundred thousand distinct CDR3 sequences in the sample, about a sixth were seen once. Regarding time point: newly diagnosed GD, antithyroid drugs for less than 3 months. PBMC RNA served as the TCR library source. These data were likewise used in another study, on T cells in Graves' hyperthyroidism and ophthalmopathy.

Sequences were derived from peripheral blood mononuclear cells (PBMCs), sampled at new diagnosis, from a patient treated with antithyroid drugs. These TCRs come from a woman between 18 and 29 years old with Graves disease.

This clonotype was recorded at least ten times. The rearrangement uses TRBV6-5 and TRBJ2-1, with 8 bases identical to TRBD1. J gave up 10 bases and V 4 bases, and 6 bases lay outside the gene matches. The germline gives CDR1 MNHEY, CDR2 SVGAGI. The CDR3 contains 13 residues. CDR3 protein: CASSWDRNFEQFF. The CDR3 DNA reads TGTGCCAGCAGTTGGGACAGGAATTTCGAGCAGTTCTTC.

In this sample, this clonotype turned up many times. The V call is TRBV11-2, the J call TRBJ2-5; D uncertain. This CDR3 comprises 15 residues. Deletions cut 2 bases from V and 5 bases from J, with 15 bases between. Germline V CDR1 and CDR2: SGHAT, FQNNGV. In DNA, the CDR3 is TGTGCCAGCAGCTTAATGGCCCCGGGTGGGGAGACCCAGTACTTC. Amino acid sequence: CASSLMAPGGETQYF.

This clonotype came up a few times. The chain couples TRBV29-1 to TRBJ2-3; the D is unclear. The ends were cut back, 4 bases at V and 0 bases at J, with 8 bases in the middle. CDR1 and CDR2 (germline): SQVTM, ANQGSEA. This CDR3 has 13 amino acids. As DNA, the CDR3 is TGCAGCGTTGGGGTCGCCAGCACAGATACGCAGTATTTT. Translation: CSVGVASTDTQYF.

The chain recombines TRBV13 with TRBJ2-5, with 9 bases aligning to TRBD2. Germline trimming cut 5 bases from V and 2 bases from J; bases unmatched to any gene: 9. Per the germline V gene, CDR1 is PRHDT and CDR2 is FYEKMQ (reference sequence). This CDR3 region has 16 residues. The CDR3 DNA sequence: TGTGCCAGCAGCCCGGCGGGGCTAGCGGGACAAGAGACCCAGTACTTC. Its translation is CASSPAGLAGQETQYF.

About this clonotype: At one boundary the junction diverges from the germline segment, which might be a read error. CDR3 in DNA: TGCAGTGCTAGGCCTCAGGGACAAGAGACCCAGTGCTTC. It translates to CSARPQGQETQCF. This chain uses TRBV20-1 with TRBJ2-1; D is perhaps TRBD1 (6 bases). The CDR3 has 13 amino acids. The germline V gene encodes CDR1 DFQATT and CDR2 SNEGSKA (reference sequence).

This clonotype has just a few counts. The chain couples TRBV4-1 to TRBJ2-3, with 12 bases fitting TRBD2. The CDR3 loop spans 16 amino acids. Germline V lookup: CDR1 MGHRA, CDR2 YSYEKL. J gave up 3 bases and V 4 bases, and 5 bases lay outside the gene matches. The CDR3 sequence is CASSRVTSGSTDTQYF. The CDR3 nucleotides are TGCGCCAGCAGCCGTGTGACTAGCGGGAGTACAGATACGCAGTATTTT.

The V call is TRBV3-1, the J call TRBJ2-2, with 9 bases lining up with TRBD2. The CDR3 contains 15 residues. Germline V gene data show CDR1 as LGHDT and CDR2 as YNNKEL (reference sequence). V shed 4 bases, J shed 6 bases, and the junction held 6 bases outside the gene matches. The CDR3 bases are TGTGCCAGCAGCCGTAGCGGGAGCTTGGCCGGGGAGCTGTTTTTT. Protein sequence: CASSRSGSLAGELFF.

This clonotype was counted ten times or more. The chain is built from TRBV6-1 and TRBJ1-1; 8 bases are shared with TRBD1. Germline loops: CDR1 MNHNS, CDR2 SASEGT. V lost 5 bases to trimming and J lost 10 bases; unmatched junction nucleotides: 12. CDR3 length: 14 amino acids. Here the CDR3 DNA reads TGTGCCAGCAGTAAGTCGGCAGGGGGCACGGGAGCTTTCTTT. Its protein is CASSKSAGGTGAFF.

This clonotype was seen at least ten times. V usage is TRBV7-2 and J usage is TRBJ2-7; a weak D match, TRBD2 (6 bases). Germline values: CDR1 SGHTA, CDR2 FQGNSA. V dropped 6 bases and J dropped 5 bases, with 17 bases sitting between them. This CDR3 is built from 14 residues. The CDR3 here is CASSYGRGSDEQYF. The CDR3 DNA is TGTGCCAGCAGTTACGGTCGGGGGTCCGACGAGCAGTACTTC.

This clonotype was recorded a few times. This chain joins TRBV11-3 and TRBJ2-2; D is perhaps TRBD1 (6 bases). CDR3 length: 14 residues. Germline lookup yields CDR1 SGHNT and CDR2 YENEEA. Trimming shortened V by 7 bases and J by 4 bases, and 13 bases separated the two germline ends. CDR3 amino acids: CASTKEGGTGELFF. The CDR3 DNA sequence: TGTGCCAGCACCAAAGAAGGGGGCACCGGGGAGCTGTTTTTT. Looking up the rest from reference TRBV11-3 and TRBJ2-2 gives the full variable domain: EAGVVQSPRYKIIEKKQPVAFWCNPISGHNTLYWYLQNLGQGPELLIRYENEEAVDDSQLPKDRFSAERLKGVDSTLKIQPAELGDSAVYLCASTKEGGTGELFFGEGSRLTVL.

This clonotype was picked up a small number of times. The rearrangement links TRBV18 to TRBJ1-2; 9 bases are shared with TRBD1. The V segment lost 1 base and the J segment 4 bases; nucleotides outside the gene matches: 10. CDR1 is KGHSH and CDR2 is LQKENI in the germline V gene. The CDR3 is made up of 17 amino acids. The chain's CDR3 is CASSPRNNRGLAYGYTF. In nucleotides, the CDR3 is TGTGCCAGCTCACCACGGAACAACAGGGGGCTCGCCTATGGCTACACCTTC.

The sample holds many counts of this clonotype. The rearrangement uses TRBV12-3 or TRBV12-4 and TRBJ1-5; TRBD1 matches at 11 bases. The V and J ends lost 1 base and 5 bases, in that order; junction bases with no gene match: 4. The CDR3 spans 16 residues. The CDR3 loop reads CASSLDRTGGHQPQHF. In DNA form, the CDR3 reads TGTGCCAGCAGTTTAGACAGGACAGGGGGCCATCAGCCCCAGCATTTT.

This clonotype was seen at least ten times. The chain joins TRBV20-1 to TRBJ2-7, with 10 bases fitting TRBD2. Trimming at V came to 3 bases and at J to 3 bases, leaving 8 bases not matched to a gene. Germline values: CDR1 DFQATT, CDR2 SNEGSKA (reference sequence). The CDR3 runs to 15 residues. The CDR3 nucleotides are TGCAGTGCTAGGGACGGACTAGCGGATATCTACGAGCAGTACTTC. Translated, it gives CSARDGLADIYEQYF.

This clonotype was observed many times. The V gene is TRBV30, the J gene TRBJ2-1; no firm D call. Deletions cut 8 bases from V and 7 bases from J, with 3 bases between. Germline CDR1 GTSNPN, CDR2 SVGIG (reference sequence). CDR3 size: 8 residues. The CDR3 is CATNEQFF. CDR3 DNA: TGTGCCACAAATGAGCAGTTCTTC.

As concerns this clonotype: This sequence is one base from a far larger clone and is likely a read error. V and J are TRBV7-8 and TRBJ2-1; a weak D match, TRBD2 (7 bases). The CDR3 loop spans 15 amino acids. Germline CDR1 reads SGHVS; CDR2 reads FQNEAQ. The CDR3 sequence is CASSHGGAGLAKQSF. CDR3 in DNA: TGTGCCAGCAGCCATGGGGGGGCAGGTTTGGCCAAGCAGTCCTTC. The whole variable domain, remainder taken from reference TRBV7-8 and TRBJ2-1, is GAGVSQSPRYKVAKRGQDVALRCDPISGHVSLFWYQQALGQGPEFLTYFQNEAQLDKSGLPSDRFFAERPEGSVSTLKIQRTQQEDSAVYLCASSHGGAGLAKQSFGPGTRLTVL.

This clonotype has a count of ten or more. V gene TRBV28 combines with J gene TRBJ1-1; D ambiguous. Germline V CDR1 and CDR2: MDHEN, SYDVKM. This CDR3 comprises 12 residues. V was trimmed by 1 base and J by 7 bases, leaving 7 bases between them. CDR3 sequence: CASSLLGGEAFF. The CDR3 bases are TGTGCCAGCAGTTTATTGGGAGGTGAAGCTTTCTTT.

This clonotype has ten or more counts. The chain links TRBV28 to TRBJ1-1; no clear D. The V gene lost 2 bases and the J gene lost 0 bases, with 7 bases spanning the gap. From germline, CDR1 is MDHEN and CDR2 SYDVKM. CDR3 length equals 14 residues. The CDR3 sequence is CASSLSRLNTEAFF. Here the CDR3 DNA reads TGTGCCAGCAGTTTAAGCAGACTGAACACTGAAGCTTTCTTT. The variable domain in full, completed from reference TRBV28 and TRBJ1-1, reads DVKVTQSSRYLVKRTGEKVFLECVQDMDHENMFWYRQDPGLGLRLIYFSYDVKMKEKGDIPEGYSVSREKKERFSLILESASTNQTSMYLCASSLSRLNTEAFFGQGTRLTVV.

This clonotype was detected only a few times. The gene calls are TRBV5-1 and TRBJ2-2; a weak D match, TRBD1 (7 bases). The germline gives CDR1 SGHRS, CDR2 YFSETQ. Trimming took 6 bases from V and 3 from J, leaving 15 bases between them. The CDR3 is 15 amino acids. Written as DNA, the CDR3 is TGCGCCAGCATGACGGGGGACAGATACACCGGGGAGCTGTTTTTT. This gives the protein CASMTGDRYTGELFF.

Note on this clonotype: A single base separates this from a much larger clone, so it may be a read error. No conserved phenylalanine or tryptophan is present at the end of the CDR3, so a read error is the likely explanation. The CDR3 reads CSARDRGYNEQFS. Here the CDR3 DNA reads TGCAGTGCTAGGGACAGGGGCTACAATGAGCAGTTCTCC. The chain combines TRBV20-1 with TRBJ2-1; TRBD1 matches at 9 bases. V was clipped by 3 bases and J by 3 bases; unmatched bases: 0. Looked up from germline, CDR1 is DFQATT and CDR2 is SNEGSKA (reference sequence). This CDR3 contains 13 residues.

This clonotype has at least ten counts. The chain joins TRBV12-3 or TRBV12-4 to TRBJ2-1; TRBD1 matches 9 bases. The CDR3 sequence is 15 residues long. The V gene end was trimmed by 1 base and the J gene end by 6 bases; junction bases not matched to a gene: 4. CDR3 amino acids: CASSLVGQGANEQFF. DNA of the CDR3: TGTGCCAGCAGTTTAGTGGGACAGGGTGCCAATGAGCAGTTCTTC.

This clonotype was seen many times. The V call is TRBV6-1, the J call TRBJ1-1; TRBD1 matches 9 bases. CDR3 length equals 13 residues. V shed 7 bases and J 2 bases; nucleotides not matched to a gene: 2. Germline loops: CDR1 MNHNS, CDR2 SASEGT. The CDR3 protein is CASKGQGNTEAFF. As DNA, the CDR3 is TGTGCCAGCAAGGGACAGGGCAACACTGAAGCTTTCTTT.

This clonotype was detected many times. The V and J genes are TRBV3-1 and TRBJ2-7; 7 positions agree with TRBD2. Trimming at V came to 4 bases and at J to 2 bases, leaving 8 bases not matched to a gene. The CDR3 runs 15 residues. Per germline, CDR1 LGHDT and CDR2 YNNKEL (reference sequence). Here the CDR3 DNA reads TGTGCCAGCAGCCTAGTAGCGGGTTCGACCTACGAGCAGTACTTC. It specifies CASSLVAGSTYEQYF.